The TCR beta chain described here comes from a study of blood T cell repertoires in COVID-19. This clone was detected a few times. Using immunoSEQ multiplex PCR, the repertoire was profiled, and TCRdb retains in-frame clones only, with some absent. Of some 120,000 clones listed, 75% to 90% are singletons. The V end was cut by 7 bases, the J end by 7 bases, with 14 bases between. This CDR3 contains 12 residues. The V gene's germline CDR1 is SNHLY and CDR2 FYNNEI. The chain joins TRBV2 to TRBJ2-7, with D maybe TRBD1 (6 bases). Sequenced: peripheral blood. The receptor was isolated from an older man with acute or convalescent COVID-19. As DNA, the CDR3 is TGTGCCAGCACCCCCCAGGGGAGAGAGCAGTACTTC. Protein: CASTPQGREQYF.